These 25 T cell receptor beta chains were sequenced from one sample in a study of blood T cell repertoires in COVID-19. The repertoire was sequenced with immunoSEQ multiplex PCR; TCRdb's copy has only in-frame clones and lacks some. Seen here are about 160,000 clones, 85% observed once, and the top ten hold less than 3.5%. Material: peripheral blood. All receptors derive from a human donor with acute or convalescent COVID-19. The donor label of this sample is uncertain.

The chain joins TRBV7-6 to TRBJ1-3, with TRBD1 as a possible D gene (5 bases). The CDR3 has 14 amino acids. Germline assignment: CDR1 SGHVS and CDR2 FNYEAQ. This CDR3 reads CAVSRVGSGNTIYF. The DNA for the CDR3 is TGTGCTGTTTCCAGGGTGGGGTCTGGAAACACCATATATTTT.

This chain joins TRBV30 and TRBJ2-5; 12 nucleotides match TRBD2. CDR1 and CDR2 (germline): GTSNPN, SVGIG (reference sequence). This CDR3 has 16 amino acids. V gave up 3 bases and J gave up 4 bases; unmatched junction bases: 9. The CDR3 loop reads CAWSLAGGPVRETQYF. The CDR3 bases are TGTGCCTGGAGCCTAGCGGGGGGGCCCGTTCGAGAGACCCAGTACTTC.

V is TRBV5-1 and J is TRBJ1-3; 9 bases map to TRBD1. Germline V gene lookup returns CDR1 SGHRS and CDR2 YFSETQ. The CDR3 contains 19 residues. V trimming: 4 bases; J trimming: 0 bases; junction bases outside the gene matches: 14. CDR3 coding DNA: TGCGCCAGCAGCCCCCGACAGGGGGAAGGGGGTTTCTCTGGAAACACCATATATTTT. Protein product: CASSPRQGEGGFSGNTIYF.

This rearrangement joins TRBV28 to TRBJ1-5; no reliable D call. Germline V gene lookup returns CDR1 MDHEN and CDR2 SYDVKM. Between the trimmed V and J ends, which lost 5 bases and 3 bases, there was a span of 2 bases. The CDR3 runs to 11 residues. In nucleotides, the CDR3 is TGTGCCAGCAGTCACAATCAGCCCCAGCATTTT. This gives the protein CASSHNQPQHF.

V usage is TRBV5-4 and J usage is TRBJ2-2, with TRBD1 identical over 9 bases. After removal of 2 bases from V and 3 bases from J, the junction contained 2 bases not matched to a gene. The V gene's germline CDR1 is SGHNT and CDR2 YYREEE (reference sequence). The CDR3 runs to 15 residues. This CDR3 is CASSLRDRDTGELFF. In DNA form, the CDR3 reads TGTGCCAGCAGCTTACGGGACAGGGACACCGGGGAGCTGTTTTTT.

CDR3 loop: CASSLDARTGLHEQYF. Here the CDR3 DNA reads TGTGCCAGCAGCTTAGATGCACGGACAGGGCTTCACGAGCAGTACTTC. V gene TRBV7-6 combines with J gene TRBJ2-7, with 8 bases matching TRBD1. Trimming removed 1 base from V and 5 bases from J; junction bases left unmatched: 10. This CDR3 spans 16 amino acids. From germline, CDR1 is SGHVS and CDR2 FNYEAQ.

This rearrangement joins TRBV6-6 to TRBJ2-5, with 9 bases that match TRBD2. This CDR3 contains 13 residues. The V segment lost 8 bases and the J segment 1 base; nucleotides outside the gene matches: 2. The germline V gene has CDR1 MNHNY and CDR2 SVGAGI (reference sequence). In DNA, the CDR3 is TGTGCCAGCCTAGCGGGGTTCCAAGAGACCCAGTACTTC. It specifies CASLAGFQETQYF.

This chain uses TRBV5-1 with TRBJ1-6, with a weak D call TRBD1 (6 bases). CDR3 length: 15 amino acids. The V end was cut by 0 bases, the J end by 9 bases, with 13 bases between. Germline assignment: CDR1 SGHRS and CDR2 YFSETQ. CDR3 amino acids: CASSLEGTFRSPLHF. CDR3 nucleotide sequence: TGCGCCAGCAGCTTGGAGGGGACATTTCGTTCACCCCTCCACTTT.

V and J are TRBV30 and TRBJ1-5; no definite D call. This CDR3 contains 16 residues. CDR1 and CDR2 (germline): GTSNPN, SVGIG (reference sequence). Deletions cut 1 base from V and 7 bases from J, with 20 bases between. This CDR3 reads CAWSGVLTVGQQPQHF. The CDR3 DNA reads TGTGCCTGGAGTGGGGTATTAACAGTGGGTCAACAGCCCCAGCATTTT.

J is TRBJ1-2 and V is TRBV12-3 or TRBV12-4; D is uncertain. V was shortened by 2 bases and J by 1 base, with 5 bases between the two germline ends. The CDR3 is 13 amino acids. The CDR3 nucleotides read TGTGCCAGCAGTTTAAAGAGTAACTATGGCTACACCTTC. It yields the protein CASSLKSNYGYTF.

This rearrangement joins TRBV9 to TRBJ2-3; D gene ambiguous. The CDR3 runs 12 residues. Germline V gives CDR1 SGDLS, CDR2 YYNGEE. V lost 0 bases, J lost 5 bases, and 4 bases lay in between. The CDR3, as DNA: TGTGCCAGCAGCGTAGGGCTAGATACGCAGTATTTT. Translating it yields CASSVGLDTQYF. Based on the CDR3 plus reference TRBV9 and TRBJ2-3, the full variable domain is DSGVTQTPKHLITATGQRVTLRCSPRSGDLSVYWYQQSLDQGLQFLIQYYNGEERAKGNILERFSAQQFPDLHSELNLSSLELGDSALYFCASSVGLDTQYFGPGTRLTVL.

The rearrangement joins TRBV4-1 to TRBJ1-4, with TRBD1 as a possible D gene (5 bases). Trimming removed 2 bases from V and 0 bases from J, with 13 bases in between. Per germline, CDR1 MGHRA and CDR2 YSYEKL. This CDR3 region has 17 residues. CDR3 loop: CASSQKGAPATNEKLFF. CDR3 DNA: TGCGCCAGCAGCCAAAAAGGGGCGCCGGCAACTAATGAAAAACTGTTTTTT.

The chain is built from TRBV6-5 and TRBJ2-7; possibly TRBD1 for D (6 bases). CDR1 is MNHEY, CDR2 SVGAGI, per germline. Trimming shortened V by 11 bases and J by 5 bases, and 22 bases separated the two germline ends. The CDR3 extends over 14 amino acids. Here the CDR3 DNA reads TGTGCCTGCACCAGTACAGGGTGGACGCACGAGCAGTACTTC. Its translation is CACTSTGWTHEQYF.

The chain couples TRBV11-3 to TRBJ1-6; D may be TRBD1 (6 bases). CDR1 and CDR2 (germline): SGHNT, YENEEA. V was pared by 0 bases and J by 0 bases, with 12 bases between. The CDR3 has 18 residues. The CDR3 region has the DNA TGTGCCAGCAGCTTAGATCGGGGGGGCCTCTCCTATAATTCACCCCTCCACTTT. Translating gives CASSLDRGGLSYNSPLHF.

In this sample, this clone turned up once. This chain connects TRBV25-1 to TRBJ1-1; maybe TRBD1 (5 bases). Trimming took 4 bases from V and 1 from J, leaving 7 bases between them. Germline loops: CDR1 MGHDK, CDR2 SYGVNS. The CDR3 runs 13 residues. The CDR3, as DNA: TGTGCCAGCAGTGTACAGGAGAACACTGAAGCTTTCTTT. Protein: CASSVQENTEAFF.

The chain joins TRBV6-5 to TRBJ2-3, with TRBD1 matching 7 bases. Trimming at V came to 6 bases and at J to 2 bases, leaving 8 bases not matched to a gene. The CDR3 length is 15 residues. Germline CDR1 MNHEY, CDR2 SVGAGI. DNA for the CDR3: TGTGCCAGCAGGCCCGACAGGGCCAACACAGATACGCAGTATTTT. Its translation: CASRPDRANTDTQYF.

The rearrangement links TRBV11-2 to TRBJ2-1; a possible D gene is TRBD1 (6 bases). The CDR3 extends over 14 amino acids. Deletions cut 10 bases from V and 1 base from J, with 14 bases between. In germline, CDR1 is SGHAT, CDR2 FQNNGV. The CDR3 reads CATTGINSYNEQFF. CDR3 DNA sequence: TGTGCCACTACAGGGATTAATTCCTACAATGAGCAGTTCTTC.

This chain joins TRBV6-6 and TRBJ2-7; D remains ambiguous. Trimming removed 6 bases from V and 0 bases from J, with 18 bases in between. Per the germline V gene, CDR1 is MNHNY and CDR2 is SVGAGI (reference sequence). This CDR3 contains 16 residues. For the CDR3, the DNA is TGTGCCAGCAGCCCCACCGTTGGAGCGAGCTCCTACGAGCAGTACTTC. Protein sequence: CASSPTVGASSYEQYF.

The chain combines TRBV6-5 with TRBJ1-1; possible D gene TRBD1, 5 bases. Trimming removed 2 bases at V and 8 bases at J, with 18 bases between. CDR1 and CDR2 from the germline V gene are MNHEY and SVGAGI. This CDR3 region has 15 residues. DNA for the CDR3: TGTGCCAGCAGTTACCTCTCTAGGTTGGGGGGAGAAGCTTTCTTT. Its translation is CASSYLSRLGGEAFF.

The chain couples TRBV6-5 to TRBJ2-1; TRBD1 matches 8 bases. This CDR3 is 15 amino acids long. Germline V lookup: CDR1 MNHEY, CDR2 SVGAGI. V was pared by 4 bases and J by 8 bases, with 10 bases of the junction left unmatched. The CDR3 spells CASSFQDRGTDEQFF. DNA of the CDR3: TGTGCCAGCAGTTTCCAAGACAGGGGTACGGATGAGCAGTTCTTC.

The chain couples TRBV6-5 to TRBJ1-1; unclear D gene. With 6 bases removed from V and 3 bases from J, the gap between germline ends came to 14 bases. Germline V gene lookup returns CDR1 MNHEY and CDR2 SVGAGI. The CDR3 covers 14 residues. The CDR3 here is CASRVKYGDTEAFF. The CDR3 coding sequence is TGTGCCAGCAGGGTCAAGTACGGGGACACTGAAGCTTTCTTT.

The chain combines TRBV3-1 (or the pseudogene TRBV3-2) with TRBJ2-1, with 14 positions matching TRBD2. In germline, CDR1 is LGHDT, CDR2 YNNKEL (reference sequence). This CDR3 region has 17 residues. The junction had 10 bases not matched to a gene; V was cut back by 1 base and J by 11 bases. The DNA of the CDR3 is TGTGCCAGCAGCCAAGGACTAGCGGGGGGGTTAGCTAGAAAGCAGTTCTTC. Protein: CASSQGLAGGLARKQFF.

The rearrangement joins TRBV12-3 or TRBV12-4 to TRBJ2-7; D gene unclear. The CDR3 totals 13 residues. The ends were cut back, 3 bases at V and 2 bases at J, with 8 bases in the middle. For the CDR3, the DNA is TGTGCCAGCAGTTTGGAGTCGGCCTACGAGCAGTACTTC. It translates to CASSLESAYEQYF.

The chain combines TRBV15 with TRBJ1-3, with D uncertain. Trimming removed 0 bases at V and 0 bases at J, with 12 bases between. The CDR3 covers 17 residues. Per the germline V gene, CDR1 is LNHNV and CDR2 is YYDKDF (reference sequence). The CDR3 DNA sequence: TGTGCCACCAGCAGAGATGCAGCAGGTAGCTCTGGAAACACCATATATTTT. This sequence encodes CATSRDAAGSSGNTIYF.

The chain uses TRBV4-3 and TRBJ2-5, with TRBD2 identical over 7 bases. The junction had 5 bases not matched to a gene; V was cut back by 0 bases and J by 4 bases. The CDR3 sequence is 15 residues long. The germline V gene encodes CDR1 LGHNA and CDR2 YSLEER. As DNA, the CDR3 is TGCGCCAGCAGCCAAGACGGTCGCGGGGGAGAGACCCAGTACTTC. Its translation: CASSQDGRGGETQYF.